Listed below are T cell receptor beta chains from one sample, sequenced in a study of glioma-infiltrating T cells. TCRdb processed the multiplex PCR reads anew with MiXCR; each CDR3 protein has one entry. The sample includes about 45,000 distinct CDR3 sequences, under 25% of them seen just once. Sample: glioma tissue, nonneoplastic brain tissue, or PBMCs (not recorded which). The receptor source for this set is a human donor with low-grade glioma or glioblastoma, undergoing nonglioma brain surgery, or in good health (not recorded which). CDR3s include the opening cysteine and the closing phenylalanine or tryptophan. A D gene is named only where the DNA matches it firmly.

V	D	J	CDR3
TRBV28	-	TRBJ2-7	CASSLSEGTYEQYF
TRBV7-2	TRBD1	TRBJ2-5	CASSFLLGQGEETQYF
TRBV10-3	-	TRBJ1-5	CAISVGLGQPQHF
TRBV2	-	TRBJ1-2	CASSMDSNYGYTF
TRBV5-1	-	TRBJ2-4	CASAGGTKNIQYF
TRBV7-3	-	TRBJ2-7	CASSSRLKSEQYF
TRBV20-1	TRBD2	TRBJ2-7	CSATGLASSEQYF
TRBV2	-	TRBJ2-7	CASSESGPPYEQYF
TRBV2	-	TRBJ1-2	CASSEQGGYTF
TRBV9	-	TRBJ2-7	CASSVDDPPYEQYF
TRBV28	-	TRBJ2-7	CASRLDSYEQYF
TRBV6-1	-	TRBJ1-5	CASSETEVLNQPQHF
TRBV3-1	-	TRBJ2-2	CASSHTGELFF
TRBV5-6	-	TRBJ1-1	CASRLVEGTEAFF
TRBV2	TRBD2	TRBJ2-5	CASSPGLAGGQETQYF
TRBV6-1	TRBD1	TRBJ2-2	CASSPTGRGTGELFF
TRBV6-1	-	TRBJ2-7	CASSRGWGEQYF
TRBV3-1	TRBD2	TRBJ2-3	CASSQGLARGDTQYF
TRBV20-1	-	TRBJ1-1	CSAGDYTFF
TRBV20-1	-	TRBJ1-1	CSALSGGTEAFF
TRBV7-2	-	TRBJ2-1	CASSPPPSLNEQFF
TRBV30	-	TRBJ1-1	CAWTPGYMTGNTEAFF
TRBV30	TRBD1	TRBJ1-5	CAWSVGPQGSMSNQPQHF
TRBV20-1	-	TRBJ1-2	CIPLDGPANYGYTF
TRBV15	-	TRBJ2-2	CATSRDRVQTGELFF
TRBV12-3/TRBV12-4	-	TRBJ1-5	CASSFDRGQPQHF
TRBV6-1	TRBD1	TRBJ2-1	CASSRRGTGTGGGNEQFF
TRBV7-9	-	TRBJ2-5	CASSYRTNQETQYF
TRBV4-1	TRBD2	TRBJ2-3	CASSQLAGGRNTQYF
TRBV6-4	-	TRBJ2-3	CASSREGAGMKYF
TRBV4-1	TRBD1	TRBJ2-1	CASSQWDRDNNEQFF
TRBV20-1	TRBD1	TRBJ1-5	CSARDPGQGDQPQHF
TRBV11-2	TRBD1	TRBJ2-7	CASSSDRGFYEQYF
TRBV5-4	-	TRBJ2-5	CASSSRGAGPETQYF
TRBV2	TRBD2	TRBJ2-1	CASSSPVAGENNEQFF
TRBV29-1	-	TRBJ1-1	CSVRAGFTEAFF
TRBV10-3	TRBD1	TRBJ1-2	CASDDRDYGYTF
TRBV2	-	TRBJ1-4	CASSRQDVREKLFF
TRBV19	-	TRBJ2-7	CASSIQEKYEQYF
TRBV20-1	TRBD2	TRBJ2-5	CSARESSGGVQETQYF
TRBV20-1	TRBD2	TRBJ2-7	CSARALTSDYEQYF
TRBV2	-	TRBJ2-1	CASSAGTAYNEQFF
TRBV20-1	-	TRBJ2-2	CSATGGDQNTGELFF
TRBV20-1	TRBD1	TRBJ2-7	CSANSAGDRDFYEQYF
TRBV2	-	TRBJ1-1	CASSPWTAEAFF
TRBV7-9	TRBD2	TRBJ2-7	CASSARLAGDSYEQYF
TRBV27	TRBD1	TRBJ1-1	CASRRQGANTEAFF
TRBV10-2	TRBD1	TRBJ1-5	CASSGQGFNQPQHF
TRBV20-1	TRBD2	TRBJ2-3	CSARGEGSRLGQYF
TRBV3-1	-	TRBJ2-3	CASSHDRGPTDTQYF
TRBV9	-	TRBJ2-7	CASSVGSQTPEQYF
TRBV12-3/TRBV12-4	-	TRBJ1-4	CASSLAGATNEKLFF
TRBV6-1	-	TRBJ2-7	CASREEWSGRYEQYF
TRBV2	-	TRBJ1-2	CASSTGPGSGYTF
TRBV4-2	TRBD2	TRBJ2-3	CASSQDIAGANSQIGQYF
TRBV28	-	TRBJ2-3	CASSLPLGTDTQYF
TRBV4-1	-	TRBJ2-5	CASSQDVPGSQETQYF